This T cell receptor beta chain appears in the sequencing data of a study of T cell responses to AZD1222 COVID-19 vaccine. Study-wide results and limits: With two AZD1222 doses given, Spike-specific TCR breadth and depth both rose. Repertoires were obtained solely post-peak T cell response.

The table came from immunoSEQ multiplex PCR; TCRdb's copy has only in-frame clones and leaves some out. This repertoire shows 120,000 or so clones, 88% found once; its top ten account for about 5.4%. Points on this clone: The antigen is unknown.

Germline loops: CDR1 SGHAT, CDR2 FQNNGV. The trim removed 4 bases at V and 1 base at J, leaving 3 bases unmatched. This CDR3 is 14 amino acids long. The chain carries TRBV11-2 and TRBJ2-7; 8 bases match TRBD1. The receptor was derived from an adult in good health. The sequenced sample was peripheral blood, obtained on day 0 of AZD1222 vaccination. DNA of the CDR3: TGTGCCAGCAGCTACGGGACAGGATCCTACGAGCAGTACTTC. This codes for CASSYGTGSYEQYF.